Following are 26 T cell receptor beta chains from one sample sequenced in a study of molecular identifiers for immune sequencing clone quantification (dated by TCRdb to the late 2010s). The library was prepared using PCR. The instrument given in TCRdb is Illumina HiSeq 4000. TCRdb passed the public sequencing reads through fastp at Q25 and MiXCR, retaining productive beta sequences. Rows are unified per CDR3 protein, each entry keeping the most common DNA and genes. This sample gives roughly 50,000 distinct CDR3 sequences in total; approximately 25% of them show up just once. The leading ten clones occupy about 2% of the sample. The specimen sequenced was naive CD8+ T cells from blood, with Jurkat cell RNA spiked in. The cell subset or site label, as the study defines it: FACS-sorted CD8+CD4-CCR7+CD45RA+ naive T cells. These receptor sequences come from a human donor in good health. Some libraries in this study had Jurkat cell RNA spiked in.

This clonotype was counted a few times. V usage is TRBV7-3 and J usage is TRBJ1-1, with 8 bases matching TRBD1. V shed 1 base and J 1 base; nucleotides not matched to a gene: 8. Germline-derived CDR1 and CDR2 are SGHTA and FQGTGA. The CDR3 sequence is 17 residues long. The CDR3 here is CASSLIGGQGANTEAFF. In DNA, the CDR3 is TGTGCCAGCAGCTTAATTGGTGGACAGGGAGCGAACACTGAAGCTTTCTTT. Full variable domain (rest looked up from reference TRBV7-3 and TRBJ1-1): GAGVSQTPSNKVTEKGKYVELRCDPISGHTALYWYRQSLGQGPEFLIYFQGTGAADDSGLPNDRFFAVRPEGSVSTLKIQRTERGDSAVYLCASSLIGGQGANTEAFFGQGTRLTVV.

Of note for this clonotype: Its ends do not fully match the called genes, so a read error is possible. The V call is TRBV7-6, the J call TRBJ2-7; TRBD2 aligns across 7 bases. Germline V gene lookup returns CDR1 SGHVS and CDR2 FNYEAQ. CDR3 length: 15 residues. This CDR3 is CASSLDPGGVNERYF. The CDR3 DNA reads TGTGCCAGCAGCTTAGATCCTGGGGGGGTGAACGAGCGGTACTTC. Together with reference TRBV7-6 and TRBJ2-7, the CDR3 gives the full variable domain: GAGVSQSPRYKVTKRGQDVALRCDPISGHVSLYWYRQALGQGPEFLTYFNYEAQQDKSGLPNDRFSAERPEGSISTLTIQRTEQRDSAMYRCASSLDPGGVNERYFGPGTRLTVT.

This clonotype has a count of ten or more. This chain links TRBV30 with TRBJ2-2; D is undetermined. The CDR3 runs 12 residues. V was trimmed by 2 bases and J by 6 bases, leaving 7 bases between them. CDR1 and CDR2 (germline): GTSNPN, SVGIG (reference sequence). Here the CDR3 reads CAWSFSSGELFF. The CDR3 nucleotides are TGTGCCTGGAGTTTCTCCTCCGGGGAGCTGTTTTTT.

Note on this clonotype: A read error may explain this, as a much larger clone is one base away. This chain links TRBV7-2 with TRBJ2-5; D possibly corresponds to TRBD1 (5 bases). This CDR3 is built from 14 residues. Deletions cut 0 bases from V and 2 bases from J, with 7 bases between. Germline V gene lookup returns CDR1 SGHTA and CDR2 FQGNSA. The CDR3 protein is CASSLARTQETQYF. CDR3 nucleotide sequence: TGTGCCAGCAGCTTAGCGCGGACACAAGAGACCCAGTACTTC.

Details on this clonotype: At one end the junction does not follow the germline gene, possibly because of a read error. The chain uses TRBV19 and TRBJ2-7; D is unresolved. CDR3 size: 13 residues. CDR1 LNHDA and CDR2 SQIVND come from the germline V gene (reference sequence). CDR3 nucleotides: TGTGCCAGTAGTTCCTCCCTTCCCTACAAGCAGCACTTC. Translating gives CASSSSLPYKQHF.

This clonotype has only one observation. This sequence may be a read error, since a much larger clone differs from it by one base. V gene TRBV2 combines with J gene TRBJ2-2; D perhaps matches TRBD2 (5 bases). Per germline, CDR1 SNHLY and CDR2 FYNNEI. The CDR3 has 12 residues. With 6 bases removed from V and 10 bases from J, the gap between germline ends came to 12 bases. For the CDR3, the DNA is TGTGCCAGCAGCGAACGACTAATGGAGCTGTTTTTT. Protein sequence: CASSERLMELFF.

This clonotype has ten or more counts. This chain connects TRBV5-5 to TRBJ1-1, with D unclear. CDR3 size: 15 residues. Germline V lookup: CDR1 SGHKS, CDR2 YYEKEE (reference sequence). V gave up 2 bases and J gave up 3 bases, with 14 bases separating them. The CDR3 sequence: CASSFIGEKYTEAFF. CDR3 nucleotides: TGTGCCAGCAGCTTTATTGGGGAGAAATACACTGAAGCTTTCTTT. Complete variable domain (other parts from reference TRBV5-5 and TRBJ1-1): DAGVTQSPTHLIKTRGQQVTLRCSPISGHKSVSWYQQVLGQGPQFIFQYYEKEERGRGNFPDRFSARQFPNYSSELNVNALLLGDSALYLCASSFIGEKYTEAFFGQGTRLTVV.

Points on this clonotype: A single base separates this from a much larger clone, so it may be a read error. The chain couples TRBV4-3 to TRBJ2-6; 7 nucleotides line up with TRBD1. From germline, CDR1 is LGHNA and CDR2 YSLEER. The CDR3 has 19 residues. The CDR3 spells CASSQDGSTGVSGANVLPF. The CDR3 bases are TGCGCCAGCAGCCAAGATGGGTCCACAGGGGTGTCCGGGGCCAACGTCCTGCCTTTC.

This chain joins TRBV30 and TRBJ2-7; 7 bases agree with TRBD1. CDR3 length equals 13 residues. V gave up 4 bases and J gave up 2 bases; unmatched junction bases: 5. Germline-derived CDR1 and CDR2 are GTSNPN and SVGIG (reference sequence). The CDR3 loop is CAWTGDRAYEQYF. The CDR3 DNA reads as TGTGCCTGGACTGGGGACAGAGCCTACGAGCAGTACTTC.

On this clonotype itself: An end of the junction does not agree with germline; a read error may underlie this. The V gene is TRBV13, the J gene TRBJ2-7; 11 nucleotides agree with TRBD2. CDR1 and CDR2 from the germline V gene are PRHDT and FYEKMQ (reference sequence). There are 16 residues in the CDR3. The CDR3 loop reads CASSLGWGLADYAQYF. The CDR3 region has the DNA TGTGCCAGCAGCTTAGGGTGGGGACTAGCGGACTACGCGCAGTACTTC.

This clonotype was recorded once. This may come from a read error, since a much larger clone is one base off. This chain joins TRBV9 and TRBJ2-7, with TRBD2 identical over 7 bases. The germline V gene has CDR1 SGDLS and CDR2 YYNGEE. There are 14 residues in the CDR3. V was pared by 3 bases and J by 3 bases, with 6 bases of the junction left unmatched. This chain's CDR3 is CASSGYPSGYEQYF. DNA for the CDR3: TGTGCCAGCAGCGGTTATCCTAGCGGCTACGAGCAGTACTTC.

Notes on this clonotype: Its ends do not fully match the called genes, so a read error is possible. J is TRBJ2-3 and V is TRBV20-1; TRBD2 matches 10 bases. CDR3 length: 17 amino acids. CDR1 is DFQATT, CDR2 SNEGSKA, per germline (reference sequence). The CDR3 is CSAGDLWLAGATDTQYF. CDR3 nucleotides: TGCAGTGCTGGAGATTTATGGCTAGCGGGGGCCACAGATACGCAGTATTTT.

Note on this clonotype: A much larger clone lies one base from this, so it may be a read error. The V call is TRBV13, the J call TRBJ2-5, with 9 nucleotides matching TRBD2. Germline V CDR1 and CDR2: PRHDT, FYEKMQ (reference sequence). V was pared by 4 bases and J by 3 bases, with 9 bases of the junction left unmatched. There are 16 residues in the CDR3. This CDR3 is CASSSRTSEVEETQYF. DNA of the CDR3: TGTGCCAGCAGCTCCAGGACTAGCGAGGTAGAAGAGACCCAGTACTTC.

As concerns this clonotype: Since a much larger clone is just one base distant, this may be a read error. The CDR3 region has the DNA TGTGCCAGCAACTTACCAAGAACAGGGGAAGACTATGGCTACACCTTC. Translating it yields CASNLPRTGEDYGYTF. The gene calls are TRBV7-9 and TRBJ1-2, with 7 nucleotides matching TRBD1. The germline V gene has CDR1 SEHNR and CDR2 FQNEAQ (reference sequence). This CDR3 is 16 amino acids long.

This clonotype showed up just a few times. The rearrangement uses TRBV11-2 and TRBJ2-1; no clear D. Germline V CDR1 and CDR2: SGHAT, FQNNGV. The CDR3 runs 16 residues. V was cut by 1 base and J by 0 bases, with 10 bases left in between. The CDR3 reads CASSLVVSFSYNEQFF. CDR3 nucleotides: TGTGCCAGCAGCTTAGTTGTTAGTTTCTCCTACAATGAGCAGTTCTTC.

This clonotype was picked up many times. The V and J genes are TRBV7-9 and TRBJ1-1, with D unresolved. The CDR3 runs 13 residues. V was cut by 1 base and J by 7 bases, with 10 bases left in between. Per germline, CDR1 SEHNR and CDR2 FQNEAQ (reference sequence). The CDR3 sequence: CASSLDGRNEAFF. CDR3 sequence (DNA): TGTGCCAGCAGCTTAGATGGGAGGAATGAAGCTTTCTTT.

This clonotype was observed a handful of times. The CDR3 DNA reads TGTGCCAGCAGCGTAGAGGGGGGCAGCAACTACCCTCACACAGATACGCAGTATTTT. As protein: CASSVEGGSNYPHTDTQYF. The chain is built from TRBV9 and TRBJ2-3; possibly TRBD1 or TRBD2 for D (6 bases each). The germline gives CDR1 SGDLS, CDR2 YYNGEE. Trimming left V 0 bases short and J 2 bases short, with 22 bases between. CDR3 length equals 19 residues.

A remark on this clonotype: This sequence may be a read error, since a much larger clone differs from it by one base. This chain uses TRBV27 with TRBJ1-4; D not resolved. CDR3 length equals 13 residues. The germline CDR1 and CDR2 sequences are MNHEY and SMNVEV (reference sequence). The CDR3 bases are TGTGTCAGCAGTTTATCGGCGGGGGAAAAACTGTTTTTT. Translating gives CVSSLSAGEKLFF.

This clonotype came up many times. Here the CDR3 reads CASSLESARGRRETQYF. The CDR3 DNA reads as TGTGCCAGCAGCTTAGAGTCTGCCAGGGGGCGCCGAGAGACCCAGTACTTC. The chain has TRBV28 and TRBJ2-5; TRBD1 matches at 8 bases. CDR1 and CDR2 from the germline V gene are MDHEN and SYDVKM. With 6 bases clipped from V and 4 bases from J, the junction kept 16 bases outside the gene matches. The CDR3 is 17 residues long. Full variable domain (missing parts from reference TRBV28 and TRBJ2-5): DVKVTQSSRYLVKRTGEKVFLECVQDMDHENMFWYRQDPGLGLRLIYFSYDVKMKEKGDIPEGYSVSREKKERFSLILESASTNQTSMYLCASSLESARGRRETQYFGPGTRLLVL.

In its sample, this clonotype was seen many times. This chain links TRBV5-1 with TRBJ2-5, with D perhaps TRBD1 (5 bases). This CDR3 contains 16 residues. Germline values: CDR1 SGHRS, CDR2 YFSETQ. V lost 4 bases and J 1 base, leaving 17 bases between the germline ends. CDR3 DNA sequence: TGCGCCAGCAGCGCGGCAGGGATGGAACCCCAAGAGACCCAGTACTTC. Protein product: CASSAAGMEPQETQYF.

This clonotype was picked up many times. This chain connects TRBV29-1 to TRBJ2-5; weak D call: TRBD2 (6 bases). Deletions cut 4 bases from V and 4 bases from J, with 19 bases between. The germline CDR1 and CDR2 sequences are SQVTM and ANQGSEA. The CDR3 totals 15 residues. DNA of the CDR3: TGCAGCGTTGTCCCTTTGGGGGGAGCAGGAGAGACCCAGTACTTC. It is translated as CSVVPLGGAGETQYF. Based on the CDR3 plus reference TRBV29-1 and TRBJ2-5, the full variable domain is SAVISQKPSRDICQRGTSLTIQCQVDSQVTMMFWYRQQPGQSLTLIATANQGSEATYESGFVIDKFPISRPNLTFSTLTVSNMSPEDSSIYLCSVVPLGGAGETQYFGPGTRLLVL.

This clonotype has ten or more counts. This chain uses TRBV6-1 with TRBJ2-7; 9 bases fit TRBD2. Germline-derived CDR1 and CDR2 are MNHNS and SASEGT. The V gene end was trimmed by 1 base and the J gene end by 6 bases; junction bases not matched to a gene: 7. The CDR3 totals 15 residues. This CDR3 reads CASSEVAGGPGEQYF. CDR3 DNA: TGTGCCAGCAGTGAAGTTGCGGGAGGGCCGGGCGAGCAGTACTTC.

Comment on this clonotype: A much larger clone lies one base from this, so it may be a read error. J is TRBJ1-2 and V is TRBV28, with unresolved D. Trimming shortened V by 5 bases and J by 3 bases, and 4 bases separated the two germline ends. The CDR3 extends over 11 amino acids. The germline gives CDR1 MDHEN, CDR2 SYDVKM. CDR3 sequence (DNA): TGTGCCAGCAGTGGGCACTATGGCTACACCTTC. Translating gives CASSGHYGYTF.

Turning to this clonotype: A read error may explain this, as a much larger clone is one base away. The V call is TRBV28, the J call TRBJ1-1; unclear D gene. This CDR3 region has 15 residues. The V gene's germline CDR1 is MDHEN and CDR2 SYDVKM. V lost 5 bases and J lost 0, with 13 bases in between. CDR3 coding DNA: TGTGCCAGCAGTCCTCCCGCGAAGTTGAACACTGAAGCTTTCTTT. As protein: CASSPPAKLNTEAFF. Variable domain in full (rest from reference TRBV28 and TRBJ1-1): DVKVTQSSRYLVKRTGEKVFLECVQDMDHENMFWYRQDPGLGLRLIYFSYDVKMKEKGDIPEGYSVSREKKERFSLILESASTNQTSMYLCASSPPAKLNTEAFFGQGTRLTVV.

This clonotype appeared a few times. This sequence joins TRBV4-1 and TRBJ2-3; 11 nucleotides line up with TRBD2. The V gene's germline CDR1 is MGHRA and CDR2 YSYEKL. The CDR3 extends over 16 amino acids. The ends lost 4 bases at V and 2 bases at J; junction bases unmatched: 5. The DNA of the CDR3 is TGCGCCAGCAGCCGGGGACTAGCGGCTTCCACAGATACGCAGTATTTT. Protein sequence: CASSRGLAASTDTQYF.

This clonotype was picked up many times. The V and J genes are TRBV7-6 and TRBJ2-3, with D possibly TRBD1 on 6 matching bases. The CDR3 totals 15 residues. Germline CDR1 reads SGHVS; CDR2 reads FNYEAQ. The V end was cut by 3 bases, the J end by 1 base, with 11 bases between. In DNA, the CDR3 is TGTGCCAGCAGCTTCGGACAGTTCGGCACAGATACGCAGTATTTT. The encoded protein is CASSFGQFGTDTQYF.